This paragraph reports one T cell receptor (beta chain). Antigen specificity is unknown. Regions amplified from RNA transcripts were the TCR beta CDR3 regions. With the HTBI primer set, the TCR CDR3 went through a first round of RT-PCR. TCRdb fed the multiplex PCR reads into MiXCR, producing one record per CDR3 protein. Of approximately 570,000 distinct CDR3 sequences detected, less than 20% appear once; the ten largest clones hold around 50%. The data were taken from a study of T cells in Graves' hyperthyroidism and ophthalmopathy. Ophthalmopathy patients all had a Clinical Activity Score of at least 3, a NOSPECS grade of at least 4 and disease under 3 months old. Not enrolled were patients with uncontrolled infection, other autoimmune disease, pregnancy or lactation. Study-level findings and limits: Model-based prediction identified ophthalmopathy a median around 6.7 months prior to its onset.

Source material: blood. This TCR was recovered from a man in his forties with Graves' ophthalmopathy.

The CDR3 region is CAIGTGTEFF. In DNA, the CDR3 is TGTGCCATCGGAACCGGGACGGAGTTCTTC. The chain links TRBV10-3 to TRBJ2-1; D is possibly TRBD1 or TRBD2 (5 bases each). The CDR3 totals 10 residues. CDR1 and CDR2 (germline): ENHRY, SYGVKD. Trimming took 8 bases from V and 14 from J, leaving 13 bases between them.